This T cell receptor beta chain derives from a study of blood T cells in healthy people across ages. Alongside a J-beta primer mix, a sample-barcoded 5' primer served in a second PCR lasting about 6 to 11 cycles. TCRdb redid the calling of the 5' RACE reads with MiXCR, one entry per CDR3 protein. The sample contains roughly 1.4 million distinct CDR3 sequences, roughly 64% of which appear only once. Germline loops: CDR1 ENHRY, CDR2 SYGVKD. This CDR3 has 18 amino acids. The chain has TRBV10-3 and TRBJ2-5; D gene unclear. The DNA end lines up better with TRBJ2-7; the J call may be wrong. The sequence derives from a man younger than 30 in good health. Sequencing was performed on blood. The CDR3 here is CAISMTESRERVFHEQYF. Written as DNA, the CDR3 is TGTGCCATCAGTATGACCGAGAGCCGAGAGAGAGTCTTCCACGAGCAGTACTTC.